This T cell receptor (beta chain) was captured in a study of blood T cells in healthy people across ages. Study-wide results and limits: While age rose, TCR beta diversity per million T cells dropped in a roughly linear way.

Every donor contributed ten milliliters of peripheral blood by blood draw. This CDR3 region has 13 residues. Looked up from germline, CDR1 is LNHNV and CDR2 is YYDKDF (reference sequence). V gave up 9 bases and J gave up 4 bases; unmatched junction bases: 8. This clonotype was detected ten times or more. The antigen is unknown. Combining a sample-barcoded 5' primer with a J-beta primer mix, a second PCR ran for 7 to 11 cycles. Tags on each cDNA molecule came from a template-switch adaptor with 12 random nucleotides. TCRdb reanalysed the 5' RACE reads using MiXCR and keeps one entry per CDR3 protein. The table has some 640,000 distinct CDR3 sequences, around 31% seen once; the top ten hold about a sixth.

The material sequenced was blood. The source is a woman of 80 years or more in good health. The chain couples TRBV15 to TRBJ2-5; 7 bases are a match to TRBD1. In DNA form, the CDR3 reads TGTGCCACGGGGAAAGGGGGCGTAGAGACCCAGTACTTC. This codes for CATGKGGVETQYF.